This T cell receptor (beta chain) was sequenced during a study of blood T cell repertoires in COVID-19. Study-level background: Some COVID-19 samples were acute and others convalescent; all came from the United States, Italy and Spain. PBMCs, B-cell-depleted T cells, or T cells were the source of the cDNA or gDNA that made up the material.

There are 16 residues in the CDR3. Per germline, CDR1 SNHLY and CDR2 FYNNEI. Losses at the gene ends were 5 bases for V and 3 bases for J; bases not matched to a gene: 9. Original handling: Reference gene primer amplification gave nucleated cell count estimates. The repertoire was sequenced with immunoSEQ multiplex PCR; TCRdb's copy has only in-frame clones and lacks some. That table is the source of V, J and clone size, and D and trimming were worked out from the DNA. Here the sample spans about 80,000 clones, 88% being singletons. The source is an elderly woman with acute or convalescent COVID-19. What was sequenced was peripheral blood. V usage is TRBV2 and J usage is TRBJ1-3; 8 bases fit TRBD1. The CDR3 protein is CASSYGQGLGGNTIYF. CDR3 nucleotide sequence: TGTGCCAGCAGTTACGGACAGGGATTGGGTGGAAACACCATATATTTT.